The subject of this entry is one T cell receptor (beta chain). The antigen remains unidentified. This record belongs to a study of cytomegalovirus exposure and HLA in healthy donors. Study information: Later analysis reported that the approximately 120 validation repertoires shared the platform of the approximately 670 first-cohort repertoires. Whole-study results and caveats: Across donors, most TCRs were seen rarely, yet some public ones were widespread.

TCRdb keeps only in-frame clones here, not all; method: immunoSEQ multiplex PCR. The data show about 130,000 clones, about 90% seen once. CDR3 length equals 15 residues. With 7 bases removed from V and 0 bases from J, the gap between germline ends came to 12 bases. Germline loops: CDR1 LNHDA, CDR2 SQIVND (reference sequence). The receptor comes from a man between 25 and 39 years old in good health and CMV-seronegative. Sequencing was done on a sample of PBMCs. The J gene is TRBJ2-2, the V gene TRBV19; possible D gene TRBD1, 6 bases. The CDR3 loop is CASKKQGTNTGELFF. The CDR3 nucleotides read TGTGCCAGTAAAAAACAGGGTACGAACACCGGGGAGCTGTTTTTT.